This T cell receptor beta chain was documented in a study of cytomegalovirus exposure and HLA in healthy donors. Donors were ostensibly healthy at sampling, although undocumented immune exposures were probable. V lost 3 bases and J lost 6; bases outside the gene matches: 7. CDR3 length: 15 amino acids. Germline lookup yields CDR1 MNHNS and CDR2 SASEGT. Study findings and constraints: Judged likely to be a sequencing artifact was a cluster of highly shared sequence variants.

This clone is large in the sample. The target antigen is unknown. This PCR relied on a set of 60 Vbeta primers and 13 Jbeta primers. Libraries were prepared by immunoSEQ multiplex PCR; TCRdb keeps only in-frame clonotypes and omits some of them. The sample lists under 150,000 clones, about four fifths occurring once. This chain uses TRBV6-1 with TRBJ2-2, with 7 nucleotides matching TRBD2. The TCR was taken from a woman aged 35 to 49 in good health and CMV-seronegative. The material sequenced was PBMCs. The CDR3 bases are TGTGCCAGCAGTGATGGCGGGAGCGCCGCCGGGGAGCTGTTTTTT. This gives the protein CASSDGGSAAGELFF.